Listed here are 9 T cell receptor beta chains from one sample, sequenced in a study of T cells in localized non-small cell lung cancer. Here immunoSEQ multiplex PCR was the method, and the copy in TCRdb shows in-frame clones only, minus some. The data show tens of thousands of clones, roughly 79% seen once. Sample: peripheral blood mononuclear cells, taken before any cancer treatment. Every receptor here comes from a man aged 35-75 years with stage III lung adenocarcinoma.

V gene TRBV11-3 combines with J gene TRBJ2-3, with 8 bases fitting TRBD2. The V gene's germline CDR1 is SGHNT and CDR2 YENEEA. The J segment lost 0 bases and the V segment lost 5 bases, leaving 7 bases of the junction unmatched. The CDR3 length is 16 residues. CDR3 loop: CASSPREGESTDTQYF. CDR3 nucleotides: TGTGCCAGCAGCCCTCGGGAGGGGGAGAGCACAGATACGCAGTATTTT.

The chain carries TRBV5-1 and TRBJ2-5; no clear D gene. V lost 0 bases and J lost 1, with 4 bases in between. The CDR3 loop spans 13 amino acids. Germline assignment: CDR1 SGHRS and CDR2 YFSETQ. CDR3 coding DNA: TGCGCCAGCAGCTTGGAAGTCCAAGAGACCCAGTACTTC. Its translation is CASSLEVQETQYF.

This rearrangement joins TRBV10-3 to TRBJ2-1; perhaps D is TRBD1 or TRBD2 (6 bases each). Trimming removed 6 bases from V and 1 base from J, with 13 bases in between. The CDR3 extends over 15 amino acids. Looked up from germline, CDR1 is ENHRY and CDR2 is SYGVKD. The CDR3 DNA sequence: TGTGCCATCAGGGACTATCAGGGGTCCTACAATGAGCAGTTCTTC. This gives the protein CAIRDYQGSYNEQFF.

The rearrangement links TRBV9 to TRBJ2-3; possibly TRBD2 for D (5 bases). This CDR3 has 14 amino acids. Per the germline V gene, CDR1 is SGDLS and CDR2 is YYNGEE. Trimming stripped 0 bases from V and 7 bases from J, with 12 bases between. The CDR3 loop reads CASSVAEAHHTQYF. CDR3 DNA sequence: TGTGCCAGCAGCGTAGCGGAGGCCCACCATACGCAGTATTTT. Filled out from reference TRBV9 and TRBJ2-3, the complete variable domain reads DSGVTQTPKHLITATGQRVTLRCSPRSGDLSVYWYQQSLDQGLQFLIQYYNGEERAKGNILERFSAQQFPDLHSELNLSSLELGDSALYFCASSVAEAHHTQYFGPGTRLTVL.

This chain connects TRBV29-1 to TRBJ2-1; TRBD1 is a possible D gene (6 bases). The CDR3 is 14 amino acids. Germline assignment: CDR1 SQVTM and CDR2 ANQGSEA. Trimming pared 6 bases from V and 6 bases from J, leaving 18 bases between. Here the CDR3 reads CSVRDPTGFNEQFF. CDR3 bases: TGCAGCGTACGAGACCCTACAGGGTTCAATGAGCAGTTCTTC.

CDR3 residues: CASSEAGGYTF. The CDR3 DNA reads TGTGCCAGCAGTGAGGCGGGAGGCTACACCTTC. The rearrangement links TRBV2 to TRBJ1-2; D remains ambiguous. The V end lost 3 bases, the J end lost 8 bases, and 7 bases lay between the germline ends. Germline lookup yields CDR1 SNHLY and CDR2 FYNNEI. The CDR3 is 11 amino acids.

With respect to this clone: The junction and the germline gene differ at one end; a read error may be behind it. This chain uses TRBV5-1 with TRBJ2-1, with a possible D match to TRBD2 (5 bases). This CDR3 is built from 12 residues. Germline V CDR1 and CDR2: SGHRS, YFSETQ. This CDR3 reads CASSLAGNEQFF. The CDR3 nucleotides are TGTGCCAGCAGCTTGGCGGGCAATGAGCAGTTCTTC.

The rearrangement links TRBV5-1 to TRBJ2-3; TRBD2 matches at 9 bases. J was trimmed by 6 bases and V by 0 bases; bases with no gene match: 2. Germline-derived CDR1 and CDR2 are SGHRS and YFSETQ. CDR3 length equals 14 residues. The CDR3 coding sequence is TGCGCCAGCAGCTTGGTGCTAGCGGGGGATACGCAGTATTTT. Its protein is CASSLVLAGDTQYF.

The sample holds one count of this clone. Sequence at one end of the junction differs from germline and may be a read error. The chain couples TRBV7-8 to TRBJ2-1; D ambiguous. The CDR3 covers 11 residues. The germline gives CDR1 SGHVS, CDR2 FQNEAQ. The CDR3, as DNA: TGTGCCAGCAGCTTATTCAATGAGGAGTTCTTC. This codes for CASSLFNEEFF.